This T cell receptor (beta chain) was captured by sequencing in a study of shared clonotypes between healthy human individuals. The CDR3 runs 16 residues. At the deep level, the assay was run. Assay used: immunoSEQ multiplex PCR; TCRdb lists only in-frame clones, some missing. Of over a million clones listed, around 97% are singletons. The specimen sequenced was naive CD4+ T cells sorted from blood. Subset described: CD45RA+ positively selected. V and J are TRBV21-1 and TRBJ2-7; TRBD1 was called by the table and not checked on the DNA. TRBV21-1 is shown as a pseudogene. The TCR was taken from a man between 25 and 39 years old in good health. The CDR3 nucleotides read TGTGCCAGCAGCCCGGACAGGGCGGTTCCTCCCTGGGAGCAGTACTTC. Protein sequence: CASSPDRAVPPWEQYF.